This TCR beta chain is drawn from a study of OX40 agonist ivuxolimab in advanced cancers. Background on the study: Across the patients, intravenous ivuxolimab was delivered every 2 weeks at 0.01 to 10 mg/kg.

V was cut by 3 bases and J by 2 bases, with 4 bases left in between. CDR3 size: 12 residues. Germline assignment: CDR1 SEHNR and CDR2 FQNEAQ (reference sequence). Profiled with immunoSEQ multiplex PCR; TCRdb holds only in-frame clones, not every one. Among 50,000 or so clones listed, 70% to 90% were seen once. The chain has TRBV7-9 and TRBJ2-5, with D unclear. The sequencing used CD4+ or CD8+ T cells sorted from blood, collected in a trial of the OX40 agonist ivuxolimab. The TCR comes from an adult with an advanced solid tumor such as melanoma, head and neck, liver or kidney cancer. The CDR3 sequence is CASSFRQETQYF. The CDR3 DNA follows: TGTGCCAGCAGCTTTAGGCAAGAGACCCAGTACTTC.